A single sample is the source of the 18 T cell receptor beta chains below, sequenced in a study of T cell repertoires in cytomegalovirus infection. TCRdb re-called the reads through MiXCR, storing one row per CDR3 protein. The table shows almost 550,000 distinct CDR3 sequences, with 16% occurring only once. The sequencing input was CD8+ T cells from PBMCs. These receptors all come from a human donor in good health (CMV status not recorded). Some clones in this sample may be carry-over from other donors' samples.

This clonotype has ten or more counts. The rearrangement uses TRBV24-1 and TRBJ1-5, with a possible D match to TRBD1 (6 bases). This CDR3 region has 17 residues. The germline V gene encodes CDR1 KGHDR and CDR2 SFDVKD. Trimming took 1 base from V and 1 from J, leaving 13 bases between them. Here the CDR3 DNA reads TGTGCCACCAGTGATTTCCCGGGACAACGGAGCAATCAGCCCCAGCATTTT. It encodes CATSDFPGQRSNQPQHF.

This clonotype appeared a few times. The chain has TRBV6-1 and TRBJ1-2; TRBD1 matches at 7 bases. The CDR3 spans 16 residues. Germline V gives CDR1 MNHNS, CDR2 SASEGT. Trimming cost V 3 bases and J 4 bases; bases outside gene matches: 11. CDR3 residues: CASSDPTRQGIYGYTF. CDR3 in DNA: TGTGCCAGCAGTGACCCCACCAGACAGGGTATCTATGGCTACACCTTC.

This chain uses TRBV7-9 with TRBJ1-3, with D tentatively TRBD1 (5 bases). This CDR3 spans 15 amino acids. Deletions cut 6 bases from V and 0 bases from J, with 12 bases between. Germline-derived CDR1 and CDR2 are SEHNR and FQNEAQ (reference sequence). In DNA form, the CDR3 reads TGTGCCAGCAGTCTGGGACGCCACTCTGGAAACACCATATATTTT. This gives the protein CASSLGRHSGNTIYF.

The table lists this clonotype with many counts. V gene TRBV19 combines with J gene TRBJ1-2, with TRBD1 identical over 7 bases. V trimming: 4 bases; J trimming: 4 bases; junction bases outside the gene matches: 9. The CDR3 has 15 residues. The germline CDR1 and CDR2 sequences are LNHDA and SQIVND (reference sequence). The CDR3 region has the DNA TGTGCCAGTAGTAGACGGGACAGTGAGGTCTATGGCTACACCTTC. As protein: CASSRRDSEVYGYTF. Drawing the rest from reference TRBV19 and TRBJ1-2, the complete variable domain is DGGITQSPKYLFRKEGQNVTLSCEQNLNHDAMYWYRQDPGQGLRLIYYSQIVNDFQKGDIAEGYSVSREKKESFPLTVTSAQKNPTAFYLCASSRRDSEVYGYTFGSGTRLTVV.

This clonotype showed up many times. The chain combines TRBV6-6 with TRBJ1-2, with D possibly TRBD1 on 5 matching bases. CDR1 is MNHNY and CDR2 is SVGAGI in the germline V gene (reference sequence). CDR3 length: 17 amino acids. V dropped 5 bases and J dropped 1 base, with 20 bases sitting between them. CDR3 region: CASSTAMGTDDNYGYTF. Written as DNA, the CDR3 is TGTGCCAGCAGTACCGCAATGGGGACTGATGATAACTATGGCTACACCTTC.

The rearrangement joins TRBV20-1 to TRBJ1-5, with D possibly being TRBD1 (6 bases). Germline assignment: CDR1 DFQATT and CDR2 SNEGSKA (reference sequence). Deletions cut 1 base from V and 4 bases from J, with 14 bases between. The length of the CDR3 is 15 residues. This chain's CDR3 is CSARGRGAGNQPQHF. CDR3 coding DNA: TGCAGTGCTAGAGGAAGGGGGGCAGGTAATCAGCCCCAGCATTTT.

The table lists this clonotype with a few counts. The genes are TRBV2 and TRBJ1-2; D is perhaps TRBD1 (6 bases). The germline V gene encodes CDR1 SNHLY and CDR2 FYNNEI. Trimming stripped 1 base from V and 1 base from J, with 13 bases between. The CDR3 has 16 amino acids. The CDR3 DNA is TGTGCCAGCAGTGAAGACGGGGGCAGCCTTAACTATGGCTACACCTTC. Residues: CASSEDGGSLNYGYTF.

The CDR3 coding sequence is TGTGCCAGCAGTTTATCGTCCAGGGAGGCCTACGAGCAGTACTTC. It codes for CASSLSSREAYEQYF. This chain uses TRBV27 with TRBJ2-7, with TRBD2 as a possible D gene (6 bases). Trimming took off 0 bases at V and 2 bases at J, with 11 bases between the two ends. Per the germline V gene, CDR1 is MNHEY and CDR2 is SMNVEV (reference sequence). The CDR3 totals 15 residues.

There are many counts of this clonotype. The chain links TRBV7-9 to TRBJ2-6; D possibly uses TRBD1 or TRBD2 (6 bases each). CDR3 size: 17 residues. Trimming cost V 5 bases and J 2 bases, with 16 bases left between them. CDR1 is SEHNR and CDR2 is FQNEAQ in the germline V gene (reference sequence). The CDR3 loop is CASSHDRRVPGANVLTF. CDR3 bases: TGTGCCAGCAGCCATGACAGGAGGGTCCCTGGGGCCAACGTCCTGACTTTC.

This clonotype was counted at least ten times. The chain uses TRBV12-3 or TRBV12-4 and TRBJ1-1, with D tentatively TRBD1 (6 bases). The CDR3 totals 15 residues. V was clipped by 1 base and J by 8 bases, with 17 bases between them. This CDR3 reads CASSLVGAPGREAFF. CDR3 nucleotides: TGTGCCAGCAGTTTAGTGGGGGCCCCGGGCCGGGAAGCTTTCTTT.

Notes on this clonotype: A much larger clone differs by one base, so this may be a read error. This CDR3 is CASSETWSLSTDTQYF. CDR3 bases: TGTGCCAGCAGCGAGACGTGGTCACTTAGCACAGATACGCAGTATTTT. The rearrangement links TRBV7-2 to TRBJ2-3; D ambiguous. The germline V gene has CDR1 SGHTA and CDR2 FQGNSA. Trimming stripped 5 bases from V and 0 bases from J, with 15 bases between. CDR3 length: 16 amino acids. The entire variable domain, with the rest obtained from reference TRBV7-2 and TRBJ2-3, is as follows: GAGVSQSPSNKVTEKGKDVELRCDPISGHTALYWYRQSLGQGLEFLIYFQGNSAPDKSGLPSDRFSAERTGGSVSTLTIQRTQQEDSAVYLCASSETWSLSTDTQYFGPGTRLTVL.

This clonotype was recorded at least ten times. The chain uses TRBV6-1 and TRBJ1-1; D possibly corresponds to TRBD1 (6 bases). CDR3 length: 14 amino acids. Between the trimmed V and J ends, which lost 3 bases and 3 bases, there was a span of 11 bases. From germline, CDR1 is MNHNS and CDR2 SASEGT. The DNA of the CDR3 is TGTGCCAGCAGTGAGGCCAGGGGATACACTGAAGCTTTCTTT. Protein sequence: CASSEARGYTEAFF.

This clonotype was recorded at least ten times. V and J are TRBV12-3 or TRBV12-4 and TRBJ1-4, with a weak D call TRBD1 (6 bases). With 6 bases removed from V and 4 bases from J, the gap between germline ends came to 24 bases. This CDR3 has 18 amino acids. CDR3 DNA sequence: TGTGCCAGCAGCCATAAAGGCCGGGGGGCGGCGGTTAATGAAAAACTGTTTTTT. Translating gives CASSHKGRGAAVNEKLFF.

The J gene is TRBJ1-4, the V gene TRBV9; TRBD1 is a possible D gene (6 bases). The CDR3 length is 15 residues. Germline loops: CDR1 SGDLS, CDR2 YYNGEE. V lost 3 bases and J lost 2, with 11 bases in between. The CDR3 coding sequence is TGTGCCAGCAGCGGAGGGACATTCACTAATGAAAAACTGTTTTTT. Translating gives CASSGGTFTNEKLFF. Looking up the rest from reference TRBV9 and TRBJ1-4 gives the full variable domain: DSGVTQTPKHLITATGQRVTLRCSPRSGDLSVYWYQQSLDQGLQFLIQYYNGEERAKGNILERFSAQQFPDLHSELNLSSLELGDSALYFCASSGGTFTNEKLFFGSGTQLSVL.

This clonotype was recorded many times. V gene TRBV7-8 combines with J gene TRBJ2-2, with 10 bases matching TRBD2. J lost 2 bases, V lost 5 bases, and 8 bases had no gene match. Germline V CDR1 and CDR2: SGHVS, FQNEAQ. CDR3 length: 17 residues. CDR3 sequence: CASSPPLAGGNTGELFF. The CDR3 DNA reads TGTGCCAGCAGCCCACCTTTAGCGGGAGGAAACACCGGGGAGCTGTTTTTT.

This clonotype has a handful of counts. The CDR3 DNA is TGTGCCAGTACCTCCGAGGTGGCGGGGGGGACCCAGTACTTC. Translated, it gives CASTSEVAGGTQYF. The chain recombines TRBV19 with TRBJ2-5, with 8 bases identical to TRBD2. The CDR3 contains 14 residues. From germline, CDR1 is LNHDA and CDR2 SQIVND (reference sequence). With V trimmed by 7 bases and J by 7 bases, 11 bases remained unmatched.

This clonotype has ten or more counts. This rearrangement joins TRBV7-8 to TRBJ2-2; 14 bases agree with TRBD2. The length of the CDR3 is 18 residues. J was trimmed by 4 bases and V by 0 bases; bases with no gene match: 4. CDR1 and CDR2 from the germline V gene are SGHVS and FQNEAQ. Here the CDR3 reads CASSLAWTSGGPTGELFF. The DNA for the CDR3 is TGTGCCAGCAGCTTAGCGTGGACTAGCGGGGGGCCCACCGGGGAGCTGTTTTTT. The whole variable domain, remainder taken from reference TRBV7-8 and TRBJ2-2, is GAGVSQSPRYKVAKRGQDVALRCDPISGHVSLFWYQQALGQGPEFLTYFQNEAQLDKSGLPSDRFFAERPEGSVSTLKIQRTQQEDSAVYLCASSLAWTSGGPTGELFFGEGSRLTVL.

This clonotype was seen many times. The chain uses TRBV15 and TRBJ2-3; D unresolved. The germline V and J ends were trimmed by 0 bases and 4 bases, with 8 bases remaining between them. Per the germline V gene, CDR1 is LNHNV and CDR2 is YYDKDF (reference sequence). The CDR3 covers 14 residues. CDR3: CATSRDNWADTQYF. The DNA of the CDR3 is TGTGCCACCAGCAGAGATAATTGGGCAGATACGCAGTATTTT.